This paragraph reports one T cell receptor (beta chain). What it binds is unknown. The donors, healthy Caucasians from Russia, were aged 6 to 90. This entry comes from a study of blood T cells in healthy people across ages. The study's findings and limits: Observed TCR beta diversity per million T cells went down as age went up. This fall followed a roughly linear course with age.

It was with a sample-barcoded 5' primer and a J-beta primer mix that a second PCR of roughly 7 to 12 cycles was run. TCRdb re-derived calls from the 5' RACE reads in MiXCR, one entry per CDR3 protein. The top ten hold 6.7% of the sample, which has roughly 1,300,000 distinct CDR3 sequences, roughly 59% seen once. Trimming pared 6 bases from V and 0 bases from J, leaving 9 bases between. CDR1 is SGHRS and CDR2 is YFSETQ in the germline V gene. The CDR3 has 14 residues. The V call is TRBV5-1, the J call TRBJ1-4, with D hard to call. The receptor's source is a man between 18 and 35 years old in good health. Sequenced input: blood. CDR3 sequence reads: CASTVGATNEKLFF. In DNA form, the CDR3 reads TGCGCCAGCACCGTGGGAGCAACTAATGAAAAACTGTTTTTT.